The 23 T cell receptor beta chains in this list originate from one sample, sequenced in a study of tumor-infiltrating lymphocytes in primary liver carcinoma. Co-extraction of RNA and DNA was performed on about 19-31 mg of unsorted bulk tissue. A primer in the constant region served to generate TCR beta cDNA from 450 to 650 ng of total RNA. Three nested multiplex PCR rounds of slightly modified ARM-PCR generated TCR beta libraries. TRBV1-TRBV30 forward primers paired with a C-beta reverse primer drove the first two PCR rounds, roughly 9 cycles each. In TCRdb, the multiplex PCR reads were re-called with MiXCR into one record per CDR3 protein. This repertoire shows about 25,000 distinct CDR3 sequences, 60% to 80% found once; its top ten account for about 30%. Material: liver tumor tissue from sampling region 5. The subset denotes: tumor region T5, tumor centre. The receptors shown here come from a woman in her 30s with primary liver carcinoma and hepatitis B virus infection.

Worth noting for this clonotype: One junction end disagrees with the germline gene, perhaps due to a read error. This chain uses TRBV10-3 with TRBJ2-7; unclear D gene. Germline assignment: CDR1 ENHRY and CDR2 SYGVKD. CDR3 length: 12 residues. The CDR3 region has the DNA TGTGCCTTCAGTGAAACGAACTACGAGCAGGATTTC. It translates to CAFSETNYEQDF.

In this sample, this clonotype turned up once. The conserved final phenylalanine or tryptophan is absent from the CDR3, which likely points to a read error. The CDR3 sequence is CSSSQDTTLDLPQHL. CDR3 sequence (DNA): TGTTCCAGCAGCCAAGATACGACATTGGATCTGCCCCAGCATTTA. The J gene is TRBJ1-5, the V gene TRBV4-2, with no clear D. Germline lookup yields CDR1 LGHNA and CDR2 YNFKEQ. CDR3 size: 15 residues.

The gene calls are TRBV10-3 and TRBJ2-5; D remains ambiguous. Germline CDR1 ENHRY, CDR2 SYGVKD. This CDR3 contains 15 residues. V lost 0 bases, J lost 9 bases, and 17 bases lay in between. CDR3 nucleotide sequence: TGTGCCATCAGTGAGTCGGCTACCAGACAACAAGCCCAGTACTTC. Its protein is CAISESATRQQAQYF.

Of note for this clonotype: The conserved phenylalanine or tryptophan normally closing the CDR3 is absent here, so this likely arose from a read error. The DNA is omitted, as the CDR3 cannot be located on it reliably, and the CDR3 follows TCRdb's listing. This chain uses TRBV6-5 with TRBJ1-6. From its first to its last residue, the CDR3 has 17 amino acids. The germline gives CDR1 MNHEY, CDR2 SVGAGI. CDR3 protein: CASSGRASGSYNSPLHV.

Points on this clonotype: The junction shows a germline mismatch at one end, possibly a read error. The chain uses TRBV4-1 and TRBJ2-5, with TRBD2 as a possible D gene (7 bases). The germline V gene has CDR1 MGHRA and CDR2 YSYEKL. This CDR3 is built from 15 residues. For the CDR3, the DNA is TGCACCAGCATCCAAGAAGAGAGGGGGGGCGAGACTCAGTACTTC. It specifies CTSIQEERGGETQYF.

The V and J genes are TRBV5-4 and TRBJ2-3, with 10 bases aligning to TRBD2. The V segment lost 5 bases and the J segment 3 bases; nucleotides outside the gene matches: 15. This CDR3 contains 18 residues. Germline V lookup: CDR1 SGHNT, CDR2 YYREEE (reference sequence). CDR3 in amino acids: CASSSPAASGSRTDTQYF. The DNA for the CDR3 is TGTGCCAGCAGTAGCCCGGCGGCTAGCGGGAGTAGGACAGATACGCAGTATTTT.

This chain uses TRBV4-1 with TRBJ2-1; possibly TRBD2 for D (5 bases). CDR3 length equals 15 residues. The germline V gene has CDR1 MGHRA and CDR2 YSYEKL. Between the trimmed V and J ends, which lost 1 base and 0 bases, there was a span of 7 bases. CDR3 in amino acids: CASSQAEGSYNEQFF. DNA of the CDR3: TGCGCCAGCAGCCAAGCCGAGGGCTCCTACAATGAGCAGTTCTTC.

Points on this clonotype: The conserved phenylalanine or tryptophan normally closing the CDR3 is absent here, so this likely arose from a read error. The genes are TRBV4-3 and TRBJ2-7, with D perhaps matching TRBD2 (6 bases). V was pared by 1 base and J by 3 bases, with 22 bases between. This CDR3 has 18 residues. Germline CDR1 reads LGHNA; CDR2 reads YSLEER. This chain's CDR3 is CASSQAVTEGYISYEQYS. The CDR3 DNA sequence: TGCGCCAGCAGCCAAGCTGTGACGGAGGGTTACATTAGCTACGAGCAGTACTCC.

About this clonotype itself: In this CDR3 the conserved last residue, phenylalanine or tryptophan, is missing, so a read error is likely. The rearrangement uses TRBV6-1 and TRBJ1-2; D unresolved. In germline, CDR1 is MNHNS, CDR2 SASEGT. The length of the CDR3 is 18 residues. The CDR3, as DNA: TGTGCCAACAGTGAACGGTTCCTGGCCCTTAGATCTAACTATGGCTACACCCTC. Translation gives CANSERFLALRSNYGYTL.

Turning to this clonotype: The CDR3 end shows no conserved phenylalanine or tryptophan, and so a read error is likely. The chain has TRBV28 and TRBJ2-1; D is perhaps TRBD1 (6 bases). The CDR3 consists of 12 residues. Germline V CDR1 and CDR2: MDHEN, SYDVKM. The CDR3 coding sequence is TGTGCCAACAGTGTTACAGGGAATGAGCAGTTCCTC. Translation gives CANSVTGNEQFL.

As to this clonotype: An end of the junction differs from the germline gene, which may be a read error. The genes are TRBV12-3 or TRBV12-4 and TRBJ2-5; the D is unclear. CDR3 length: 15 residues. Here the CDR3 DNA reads TGTGCCAGCAGCACCTACCCCCGGAGCGATGAGACCAAGTACTTC. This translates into CASSTYPRSDETKYF.

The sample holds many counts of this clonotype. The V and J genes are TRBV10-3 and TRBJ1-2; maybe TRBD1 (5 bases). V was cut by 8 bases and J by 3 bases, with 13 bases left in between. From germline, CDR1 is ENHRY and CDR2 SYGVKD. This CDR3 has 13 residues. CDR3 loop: CAIGTGPDYGYTF. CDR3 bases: TGTGCCATCGGAACAGGCCCTGACTATGGCTACACCTTC.

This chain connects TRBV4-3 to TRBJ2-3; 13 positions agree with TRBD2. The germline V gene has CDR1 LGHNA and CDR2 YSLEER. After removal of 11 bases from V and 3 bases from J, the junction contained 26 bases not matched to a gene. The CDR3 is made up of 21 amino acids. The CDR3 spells CACGQDSLTSGRAVTTDTQYF. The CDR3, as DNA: TGCGCCTGCGGCCAAGACTCCTTAACTAGCGGGAGGGCGGTGACGACAGATACGCAGTATTTT.

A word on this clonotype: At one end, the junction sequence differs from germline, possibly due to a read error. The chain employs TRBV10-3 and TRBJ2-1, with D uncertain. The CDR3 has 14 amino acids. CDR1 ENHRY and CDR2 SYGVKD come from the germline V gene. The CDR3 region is CAISPTATRDEQSF. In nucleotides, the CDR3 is TGTGCCATCAGTCCCACGGCGACCCGAGATGAGCAATCCTTC.

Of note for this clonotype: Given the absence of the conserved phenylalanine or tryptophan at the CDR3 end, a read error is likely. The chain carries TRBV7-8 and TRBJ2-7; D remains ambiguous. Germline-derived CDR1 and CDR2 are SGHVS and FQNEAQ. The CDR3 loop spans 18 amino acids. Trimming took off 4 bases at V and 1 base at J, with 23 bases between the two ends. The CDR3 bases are TGTGCCAGCAGCTCAGGTCGCGGTCGTACTATGAGATCCTACGAGCAGTACTTG. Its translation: CASSSGRGRTMRSYEQYL.

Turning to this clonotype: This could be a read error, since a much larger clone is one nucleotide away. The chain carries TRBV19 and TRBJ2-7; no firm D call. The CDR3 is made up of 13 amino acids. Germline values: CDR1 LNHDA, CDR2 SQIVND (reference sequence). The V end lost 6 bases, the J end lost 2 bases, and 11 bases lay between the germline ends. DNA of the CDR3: TGTGCCAGTAGCCCACAAATCACCTACGAGCAGTACTTC. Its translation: CASSPQITYEQYF.

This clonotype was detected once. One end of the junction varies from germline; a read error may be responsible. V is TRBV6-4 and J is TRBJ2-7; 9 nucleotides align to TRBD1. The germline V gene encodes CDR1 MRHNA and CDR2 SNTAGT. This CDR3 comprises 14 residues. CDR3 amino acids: CAGSESPGQGRLSF. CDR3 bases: TGTGCCGGCAGTGAATCCCCGGGACAGGGTAGACTATCCTTC.

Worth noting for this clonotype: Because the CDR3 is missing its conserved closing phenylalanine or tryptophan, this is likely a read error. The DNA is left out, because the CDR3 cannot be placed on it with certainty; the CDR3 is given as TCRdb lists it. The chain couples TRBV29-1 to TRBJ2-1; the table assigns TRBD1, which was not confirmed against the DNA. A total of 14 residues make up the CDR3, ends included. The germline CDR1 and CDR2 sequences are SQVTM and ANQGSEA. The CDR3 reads CSGTAGSVVDEKFL.

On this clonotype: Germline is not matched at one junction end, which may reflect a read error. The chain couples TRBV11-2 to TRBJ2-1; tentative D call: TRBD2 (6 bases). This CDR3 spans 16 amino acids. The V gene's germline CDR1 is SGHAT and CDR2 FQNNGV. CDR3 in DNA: TGTGCCTGCAGCTTAAGCCGGGACGGGAGCTACAGTGAACAGTTCTTC. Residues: CACSLSRDGSYSEQFF.

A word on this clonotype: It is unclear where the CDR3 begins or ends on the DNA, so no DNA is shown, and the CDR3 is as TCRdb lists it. The CDR3 sequence: CSVVNFGQGILYGYIF. The chain employs TRBV29-1 and TRBJ1-2; the table calls TRBD1, which could not be checked here. Germline CDR1 SQVTM, CDR2 ANQGSEA. The CDR3 is 16 residues long, ends included.

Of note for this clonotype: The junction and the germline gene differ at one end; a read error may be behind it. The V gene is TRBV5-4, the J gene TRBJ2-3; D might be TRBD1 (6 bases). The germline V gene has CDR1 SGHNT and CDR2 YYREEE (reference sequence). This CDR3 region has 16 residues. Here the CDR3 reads CTSSLGQGRGRDTQYF. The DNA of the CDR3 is TGCACCAGCAGCTTGGGGCAGGGCAGGGGCAGAGATACGCAGTATTTT.

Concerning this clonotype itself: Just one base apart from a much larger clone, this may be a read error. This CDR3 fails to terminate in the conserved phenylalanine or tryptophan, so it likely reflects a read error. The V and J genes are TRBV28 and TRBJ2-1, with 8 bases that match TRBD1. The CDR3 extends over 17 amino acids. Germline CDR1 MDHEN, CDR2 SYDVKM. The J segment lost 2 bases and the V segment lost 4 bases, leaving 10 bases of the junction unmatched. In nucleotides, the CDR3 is TGTGCCAGCAGTTCACGCCCCGGACAGGGACCCTACAATGAGCAGTTCTCC. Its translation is CASSSRPGQGPYNEQFS.

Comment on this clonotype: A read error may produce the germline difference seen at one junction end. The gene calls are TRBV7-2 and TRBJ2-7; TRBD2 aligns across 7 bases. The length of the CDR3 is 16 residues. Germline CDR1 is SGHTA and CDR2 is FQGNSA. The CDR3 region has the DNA TGTGACAGCAGCCCTACCCCTCTAGCGGCGACCTACGAGCAGTACTTC. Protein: CDSSPTPLAATYEQYF.